This TCR beta chain was recorded in a study of glioma-infiltrating T cells after dendritic cell vaccination. The data were produced by immunoSEQ multiplex PCR, yet TCRdb's version contains in-frame clones alone and is incomplete. The sample includes approximately 62,000 clones, around nine tenths of them seen just once. The CDR3 totals 14 residues. The germline V gene encodes CDR1 SGHDN and CDR2 FVKESK. The V end lost 4 bases, the J end lost 3 bases, and 12 bases lay between the germline ends. Time point indicated: after dendritic cell vaccination, including at tumor progression/relapse. All glioblastoma patients lacked an isocitrate dehydrogenase mutation.

The input for sequencing was blood, taken after dendritic cell vaccination. The chain combines TRBV14 with TRBJ1-1; no reliable D call. This TCR derives from a human donor with glioblastoma. Written as DNA, the CDR3 is TGTGCCAGCAGCCCAAATCCGGGTGACACTGAAGCTTTCTTT. It encodes CASSPNPGDTEAFF.